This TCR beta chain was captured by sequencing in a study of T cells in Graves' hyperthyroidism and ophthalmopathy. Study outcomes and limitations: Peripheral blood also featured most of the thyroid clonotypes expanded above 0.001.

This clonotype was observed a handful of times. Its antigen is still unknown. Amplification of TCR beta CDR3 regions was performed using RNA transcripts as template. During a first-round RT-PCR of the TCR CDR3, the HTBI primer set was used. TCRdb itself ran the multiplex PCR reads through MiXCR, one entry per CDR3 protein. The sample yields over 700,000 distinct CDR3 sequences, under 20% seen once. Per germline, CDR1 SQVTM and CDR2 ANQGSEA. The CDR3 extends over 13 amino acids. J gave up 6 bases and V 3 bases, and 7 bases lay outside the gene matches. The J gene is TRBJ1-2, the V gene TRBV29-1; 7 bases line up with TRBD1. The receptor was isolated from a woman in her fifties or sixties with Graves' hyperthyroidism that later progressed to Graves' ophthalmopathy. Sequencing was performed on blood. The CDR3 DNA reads TGCAGCGTTGACGCAGGGGGACCTGATGGCTACACCTTC. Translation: CSVDAGGPDGYTF.